A single sample is the source of the 16 T cell receptor beta chains below, sequenced in a study of T cells in Graves' hyperthyroidism and ophthalmopathy. Regions amplified from RNA transcripts were the TCR beta CDR3 regions. RT-PCR in the first round (using the HTBI primer set) targeted the TCR CDR3. TCRdb used MiXCR to reprocess the multiplex PCR reads, holding one entry per CDR3 protein. Of hundreds of thousands of distinct CDR3 sequences in the sample, less than 25% were seen once. The sequenced sample was blood. The receptors stem from a man aged 30-40 years with Graves' ophthalmopathy.

This clonotype was detected only a few times. One end of the junction is discordant with germline, which a read error may explain. The rearrangement joins TRBV5-4 to TRBJ2-7; 8 bases match TRBD1. The CDR3 has 15 amino acids. Looked up from germline, CDR1 is SGHNT and CDR2 is YYREEE (reference sequence). CDR3 nucleotide sequence: TGTGCCAGCAGCCCGTGGACAGGGAGCCCCTATGAGCAGTACTTC. Translation gives CASSPWTGSPYEQYF.

The rearrangement uses TRBV28 and TRBJ2-2, with 9 bases fitting TRBD1. The length of the CDR3 is 15 residues. CDR1 and CDR2 from the germline V gene are MDHEN and SYDVKM. Trimming removed 6 bases from V and 4 bases from J; junction bases left unmatched: 6. CDR3 protein: CASRPRDRVTGELFF. In DNA, the CDR3 is TGTGCCAGCAGGCCCCGGGACAGGGTCACCGGGGAGCTGTTTTTT.

Concerning this clonotype: At one end the junction does not follow the germline gene, possibly because of a read error. This chain links TRBV7-9 with TRBJ2-2, with 10 nucleotides matching TRBD2. CDR3 length: 16 residues. From germline, CDR1 is SEHNR and CDR2 FQNEAQ (reference sequence). CDR3 sequence (DNA): TGTGCCAGCGGCTTCGCTAGCGGGAGCCTAACCGGGGAGCTGTTTTTT. This sequence encodes CASGFASGSLTGELFF.

The rearrangement links TRBV27 to TRBJ1-6, with 7 positions matching TRBD1. The CDR3 contains 12 residues. V was pared by 7 bases and J by 9 bases, with 3 bases of the junction left unmatched. Germline V CDR1 and CDR2: MNHEY, SMNVEV (reference sequence). The CDR3 DNA sequence: TGTGCCAGCAACAGGGGAAGTTCACCCCTCCACTTT. Translated, it gives CASNRGSSPLHF.

This clonotype turned up a few times. The gene calls are TRBV11-2 and TRBJ1-2; D unclear. The CDR3 loop spans 13 amino acids. Trimming removed 4 bases from V and 8 bases from J, with 14 bases in between. Germline-derived CDR1 and CDR2 are SGHAT and FQNNGV. The CDR3 DNA reads as TGTGCCAGCAGCTGGGAACCCCCGGGGGGCTACACCTTC. The encoded protein is CASSWEPPGGYTF.

This clonotype was seen a handful of times. V and J are TRBV2 and TRBJ2-7; TRBD2 might be the D (5 bases). The germline CDR1 and CDR2 sequences are SNHLY and FYNNEI. V dropped 0 bases and J dropped 1 base, with 10 bases sitting between them. The CDR3 consists of 15 residues. CDR3 DNA sequence: TGTGCCAGCAGTGAAGCGGGGAGACCTTCCTACGAGCAGTACTTC. Translating it yields CASSEAGRPSYEQYF.

This clonotype was observed a few times. This sequence joins TRBV28 and TRBJ1-6, with 8 bases aligning to TRBD1. Per the germline V gene, CDR1 is MDHEN and CDR2 is SYDVKM. The trim removed 3 bases at V and 8 bases at J, leaving 6 bases unmatched. This CDR3 comprises 15 residues. CDR3 sequence: CASSFSGTGDSPLHF. The CDR3 DNA is TGTGCCAGCAGTTTCTCAGGGACAGGAGATTCACCCCTCCACTTT.

A few counts support this clonotype. The chain has TRBV11-1 and TRBJ2-2; D remains ambiguous. Looked up from germline, CDR1 is SGHAT and CDR2 is FQDESV (reference sequence). The CDR3 totals 14 residues. With 4 bases removed from V and 5 bases from J, the gap between germline ends came to 11 bases. In DNA, the CDR3 is TGTGCCAGCAGCTATTCCCCCTCTACCGGGGAGCTGTTTTTT. Protein: CASSYSPSTGELFF.

As for this clonotype: At one end the junction does not follow the germline gene, possibly because of a read error. The chain recombines TRBV6-2 or TRBV6-3 with TRBJ2-1; D gene ambiguous. The CDR3 length is 13 residues. Germline V lookup: CDR1 MNHEY, CDR2 SVGEGT. The CDR3 reads CASSYTPRHERFF. The CDR3 DNA follows: TGTGCCAGCAGTTACACCCCTCGCCATGAGCGGTTCTTC.

This clonotype has only a few counts. The chain couples TRBV6-2 or TRBV6-3 to TRBJ2-6; TRBD1 matches 12 bases. This CDR3 contains 20 residues. V gave up 2 bases and J gave up 0 bases; unmatched junction bases: 8. In germline, CDR1 is MNHEY, CDR2 SVGEGT. CDR3 region: CASSYKGQGAPGSGANVLTF. CDR3 nucleotide sequence: TGTGCCAGCAGTTACAAGGGACAGGGGGCCCCAGGCTCTGGGGCCAACGTCCTGACTTTC.

In this sample, this clonotype turned up many times. The gene calls are TRBV30 and TRBJ1-4; D is unresolved. V shed 4 bases and J shed 10 bases, with 13 bases lying between them. This CDR3 contains 12 residues. Germline CDR1 reads GTSNPN; CDR2 reads SVGIG (reference sequence). This CDR3 is CAWNEGSGKLFF. In DNA, the CDR3 is TGTGCCTGGAATGAGGGTTCGGGAAAACTGTTTTTT.

This clonotype was observed many times. This chain uses TRBV5-1 with TRBJ1-1; no reliable D call. Trimming took off 2 bases at V and 0 bases at J, with 11 bases between the two ends. Germline CDR1 and CDR2: SGHRS and YFSETQ. The CDR3 is 15 amino acids. This CDR3 is CASSFRTDLNTEAFF. The CDR3 DNA is TGCGCCAGCAGCTTTCGGACGGACTTGAACACTGAAGCTTTCTTT. Combining the CDR3 with reference TRBV5-1 and TRBJ1-1 gives the whole variable domain KAGVTQTPRYLIKTRGQQVTLSCSPISGHRSVSWYQQTPGQGLQFLFEYFSETQRNKGNFPGRFSGRQFSNSRSEMNVSTLELGDSALYLCASSFRTDLNTEAFFGQGTRLTVV.

CDR3 bases: TGTGCCAGTAGTCAGTGGGGGACTGAAGCTTTCTTT. This codes for CASSQWGTEAFF. The chain links TRBV12-3 or TRBV12-4 to TRBJ1-1, with D perhaps matching TRBD1 (5 bases). Between the trimmed V and J ends, which lost 9 bases and 5 bases, there was a span of 13 bases. CDR3 length: 12 amino acids.

The chain's CDR3 is CASSRGKDSEAFF. The CDR3 DNA reads as TGTGCCAGCAGCCGTGGAAAGGACTCTGAAGCTTTCTTT. J is TRBJ1-1 and V is TRBV7-9; D gene ambiguous. The V and J ends lost 5 bases and 6 bases respectively, with 13 bases between them. Looked up from germline, CDR1 is SEHNR and CDR2 is FQNEAQ (reference sequence). The CDR3 extends over 13 amino acids.

The chain employs TRBV12-3 or TRBV12-4 and TRBJ1-2, with a weak D call TRBD1 (5 bases). Trimming stripped 4 bases from V and 2 bases from J, with 11 bases between. This CDR3 has 14 residues. CDR3 sequence (DNA): TGTGCCAGCAGTTGGGGGACTGAAAACTATGGCTACACCTTC. This encodes CASSWGTENYGYTF.

The genes are TRBV20-1 and TRBJ2-7, with 7 nucleotides matching TRBD1. The CDR3 spans 13 residues. The germline V gene has CDR1 DFQATT and CDR2 SNEGSKA (reference sequence). The trim removed 7 bases at V and 5 bases at J, leaving 11 bases unmatched. The CDR3 sequence is CSVKTGSPHEQYF. For the CDR3, the DNA is TGCAGTGTTAAGACAGGGAGCCCCCACGAGCAGTACTTC.